This T cell receptor (beta chain) was found in a study of cytomegalovirus exposure and HLA in healthy donors. Concerning this clone itself: Antigen specificity is unknown.

Deletions cut 5 bases from V and 3 bases from J, with 12 bases between. Germline CDR1 and CDR2: LNHDA and SQIVND (reference sequence). This CDR3 contains 14 residues. The PCR made use of 60 Vbeta and 13 Jbeta primers. TCRdb keeps only in-frame clones here, not all; method: immunoSEQ multiplex PCR. This table has 150,000 to 250,000 clones, approximately 85% appearing once. Whole-study findings and limits: In a later analysis, V- and J-gene trimming of beta chains associated with a DCLRE1C missense variant, replicated independently. Further analysis was carried out later, and it showed several of the most significant clusters appearing linked to common viral pathogens. CMV serostatus was the only recorded immune exposure for donors. Within an earlier analysis, most TCR beta V segments proved productive either about 87% or about 30% of the time.

The rearrangement uses TRBV19 and TRBJ2-3, with D perhaps matching TRBD1 (6 bases). The sequencing sample was made of PBMCs. This TCR came from a girl aged 5 to 17 in good health and CMV-seropositive. CDR3 protein: CASSGQGKTDTQYF. The DNA of the CDR3 is TGTGCCAGTAGTGGGCAGGGGAAAACAGATACGCAGTATTTT. The full variable domain, with the rest looked up from reference TRBV19 and TRBJ2-3, is DGGITQSPKYLFRKEGQNVTLSCEQNLNHDAMYWYRQDPGQGLRLIYYSQIVNDFQKGDIAEGYSVSREKKESFPLTVTSAQKNPTAFYLCASSGQGKTDTQYFGPGTRLTVL.